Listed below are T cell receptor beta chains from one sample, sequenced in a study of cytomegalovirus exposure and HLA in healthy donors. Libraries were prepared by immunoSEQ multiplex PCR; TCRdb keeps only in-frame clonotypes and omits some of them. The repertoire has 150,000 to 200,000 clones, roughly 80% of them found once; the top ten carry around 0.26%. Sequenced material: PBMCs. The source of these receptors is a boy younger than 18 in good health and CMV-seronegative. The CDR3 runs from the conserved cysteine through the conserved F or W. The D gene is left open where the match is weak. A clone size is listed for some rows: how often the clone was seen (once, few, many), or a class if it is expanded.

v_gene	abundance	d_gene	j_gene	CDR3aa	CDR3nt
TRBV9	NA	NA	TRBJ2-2	CASSPRRSLVTGELFF	TGTGCCAGCAGCCCCCGAAGGTCGCTAGTTACCGGGGAGCTGTTTTTT
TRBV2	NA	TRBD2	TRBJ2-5	CASSEARTSGQETQYF	TGTGCCAGCAGTGAAGCTCGGACTAGCGGACAAGAGACCCAGTACTTC
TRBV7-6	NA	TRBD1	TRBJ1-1	CASSEQLGQGSTFF	TGTGCCAGCAGCGAACAGTTAGGACAGGGGTCAACTTTCTTT
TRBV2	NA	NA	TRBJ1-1	CASSGNSLNTEAFF	TGTGCCAGCAGTGGCAACAGTTTGAACACTGAAGCTTTCTTT
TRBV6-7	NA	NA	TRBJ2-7	CASSLYHGPTGRPYEQYF	TGTGCCAGCAGTTTATACCATGGCCCGACAGGTAGGCCCTACGAGCAGTACTTC
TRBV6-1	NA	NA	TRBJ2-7	CASSEGETLLYEQYF	TGTGCCAGCAGTGAAGGGGAGACACTGCTCTACGAGCAGTACTTC
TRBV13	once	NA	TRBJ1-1	CASSFGRSVTEAFF	TGTGCCAGCAGCTTCGGCAGGTCGGTCACTGAAGCTTTCTTT
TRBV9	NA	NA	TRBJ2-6	CASSVVVGSGAASGANVLTF	TGTGCCAGCAGCGTAGTCGTCGGGTCAGGGGCGGCGTCTGGGGCCAACGTCCTGACTTTC
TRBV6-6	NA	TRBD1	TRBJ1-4	CASSGQGNNEKLFF	TGTGCCAGCAGTGGACAGGGGAATAATGAAAAACTGTTTTTT
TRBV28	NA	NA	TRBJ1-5	CASFREHNQPQHF	TGTGCCTCCTTCCGGGAGCACAATCAGCCCCAGCATTTT
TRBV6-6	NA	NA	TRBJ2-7	CASNPGGSSHEQYF	TGTGCCAGCAACCCAGGAGGGAGTTCCCACGAGCAGTACTTC
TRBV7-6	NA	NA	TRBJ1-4	CASSFTGIGEKLFF	TGTGCCAGCAGCTTTACAGGGATAGGGGAAAAACTGTTTTTT
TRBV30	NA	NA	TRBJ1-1	CAWSVGQNTEAFF	TGTGCCTGGAGTGTAGGACAGAACACTGAAGCTTTCTTT
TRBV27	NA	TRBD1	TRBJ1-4	CASSGLDRGDEKLFF	TGTGCCAGCAGTGGGCTAGACAGGGGGGATGAAAAACTGTTTTTT